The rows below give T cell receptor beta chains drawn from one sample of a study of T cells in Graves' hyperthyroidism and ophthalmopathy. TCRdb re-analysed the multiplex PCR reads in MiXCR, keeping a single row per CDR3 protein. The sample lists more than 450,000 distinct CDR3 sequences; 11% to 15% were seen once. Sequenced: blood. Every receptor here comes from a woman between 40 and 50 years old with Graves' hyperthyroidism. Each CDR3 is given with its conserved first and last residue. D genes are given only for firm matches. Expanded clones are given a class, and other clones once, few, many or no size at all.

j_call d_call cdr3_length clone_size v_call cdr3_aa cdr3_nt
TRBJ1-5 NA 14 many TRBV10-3 CAISEGGGNQPQHF TGTGCCATCAGTGAGGGGGGAGGCAATCAGCCCCAGCATTTT
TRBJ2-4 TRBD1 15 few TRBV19 CASSIQGADKNIQYF TGTGCCAGTAGTATACAGGGGGCAGACAAAAACATTCAGTACTTC
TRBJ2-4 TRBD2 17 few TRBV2 CASSELLSGGSKSIQYF TGTGCCAGCAGTGAATTACTGTCCGGCGGGAGTAAGAGCATTCAGTACTTC
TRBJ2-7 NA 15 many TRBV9 CASSVESGSTYEQYF TGTGCCAGCAGCGTAGAAAGCGGGTCTACCTACGAGCAGTACTTC
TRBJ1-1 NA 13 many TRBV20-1 CSARENSNTEAFF TGCAGTGCTAGAGAGAACTCGAACACTGAAGCTTTCTTT
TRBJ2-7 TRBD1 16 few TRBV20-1 CSARSFNRGETYEQYF TGCAGTGCTAGATCTTTTAACAGGGGGGAAACCTACGAGCAGTACTTC
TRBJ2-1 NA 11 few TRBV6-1 CASTNRGTPIF TGTGCCAGCACCAACCGCGGGACACCGATCTTC
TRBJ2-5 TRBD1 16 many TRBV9 CASSPGQGVWQETQYF TGTGCCAGCAGCCCGGGACAGGGTGTGTGGCAAGAGACCCAGTACTTC
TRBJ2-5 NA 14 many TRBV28 CASSLAGLGETQYF TGTGCCAGCAGTTTGGCGGGGCTTGGGGAGACCCAGTACTTC
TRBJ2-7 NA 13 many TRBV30 CAWTKDRAYEQYF TGTGCCTGGACCAAAGACAGAGCCTACGAGCAGTACTTC
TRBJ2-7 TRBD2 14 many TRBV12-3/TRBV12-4 CASSLLAGEYEQYF TGTGCCAGCAGTTTACTAGCGGGGGAGTACGAGCAGTACTTC
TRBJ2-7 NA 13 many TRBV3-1 CASSPYRVGEQYF TGTGCCAGCAGCCCTTACAGGGTTGGCGAGCAGTACTTC
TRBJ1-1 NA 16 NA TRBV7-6 CASSLGGRAGNPEAFF TGTGCCAGCAGCTTAGGTGGTCGTGCAGGGAATCCTGAAGCTTTCTTT
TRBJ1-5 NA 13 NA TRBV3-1 CASSQDPGLPQHF TGTGCCAGCAGCCAAGATCCCGGATTACCCCAGCATTTT
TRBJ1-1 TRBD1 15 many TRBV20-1 CSARDWTGVNTEAFF TGCAGTGCTAGAGATTGGACAGGGGTGAACACTGAAGCTTTCTTT
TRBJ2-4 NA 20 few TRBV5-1 CASSLGLVGTDSLAKNIQYF TGCGCCAGCAGCTTAGGTCTCGTAGGGACCGATAGTTTAGCCAAAAACATTCAGTACTTC
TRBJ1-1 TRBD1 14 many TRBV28 CASSTQGFNTEAFF TGTGCCAGCAGCACACAGGGGTTTAACACTGAAGCTTTCTTT
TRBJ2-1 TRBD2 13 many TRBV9 CASSASGSGEQFF TGTGCCAGCAGTGCTAGCGGGAGCGGCGAGCAGTTCTTC
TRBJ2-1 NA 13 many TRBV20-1 CSARNFLAVEQFF TGCAGTGCTAGAAATTTTCTAGCAGTGGAGCAGTTCTTC
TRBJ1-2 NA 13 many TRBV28 CASSIGTNYGYTF TGTGCCAGCAGTATTGGGACCAACTATGGCTACACCTTC
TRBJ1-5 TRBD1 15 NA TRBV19 CASDGQGNSNQPQHF TGTGCCAGTGATGGACAGGGGAATTCCAATCAGCCCCAGCATTTT
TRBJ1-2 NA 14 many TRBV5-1 CASSLTGWDYGYTF TGCGCCAGCAGCTTGACAGGGTGGGACTATGGCTACACCTTC
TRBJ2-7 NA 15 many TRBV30 CAWSAYGTHSYEQYF TGTGCCTGGAGTGCGTACGGGACACACTCCTACGAGCAGTACTTC
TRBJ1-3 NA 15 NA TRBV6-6 CASSYLRGIGNTIYF TGTGCCAGCAGTTACCTGAGAGGAATTGGAAACACCATATATTTT
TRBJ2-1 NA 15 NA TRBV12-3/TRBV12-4 CASTPLGLGLNEQFF TGTGCCAGCACTCCCTTGGGTCTAGGGTTGAATGAGCAGTTCTTC
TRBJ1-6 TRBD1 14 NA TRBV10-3 CAISDDRGNSPLHF TGTGCCATCAGTGACGACAGGGGTAATTCACCCCTCCACTTT
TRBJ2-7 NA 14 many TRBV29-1 CSVEEEGAGYEQYF TGCAGCGTTGAAGAGGAGGGGGCAGGGTACGAGCAGTACTTC
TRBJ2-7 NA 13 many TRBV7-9 CASSLGGKDEQYF TGTGCCAGCAGCCTGGGCGGGAAGGACGAGCAGTACTTC
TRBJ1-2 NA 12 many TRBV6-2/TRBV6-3 CASSPRVDGYTF TGTGCCAGCAGCCCTCGGGTCGATGGCTACACCTTC
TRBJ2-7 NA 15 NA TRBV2 CASSDTGKTSYEQYF TGTGCCAGCAGTGATACAGGGAAAACTTCCTACGAGCAGTACTTC
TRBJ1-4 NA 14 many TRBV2 CASSAPIANEKLFF TGTGCCAGCAGTGCCCCTATAGCGAATGAAAAACTGTTTTTT
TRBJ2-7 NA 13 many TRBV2 CASRQTGTYEQYF TGTGCCAGCAGGCAAACAGGGACCTACGAGCAGTACTTC
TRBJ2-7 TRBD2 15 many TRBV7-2 CASSTSSSGRYEQYF TGTGCCAGCAGCACTTCTTCTAGCGGGAGATACGAGCAGTACTTC
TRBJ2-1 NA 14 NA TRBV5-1 CASSRSSLYNEQFF TGCGCCAGCAGTAGGTCTAGCCTATACAATGAGCAGTTCTTC
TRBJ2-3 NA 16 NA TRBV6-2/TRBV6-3 CASRTVAGSSTDTQYF TGTGCCAGCCGAACTGTTGCGGGGTCTAGCACAGATACGCAGTATTTT
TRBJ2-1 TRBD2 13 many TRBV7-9 CASSLGGLVEQFF TGTGCCAGCAGCTTAGGGGGACTAGTTGAGCAGTTCTTC
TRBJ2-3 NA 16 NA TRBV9 CASSAQGDYSTDTQYF TGTGCCAGCAGCGCACAGGGGGACTATAGCACAGATACGCAGTATTTT
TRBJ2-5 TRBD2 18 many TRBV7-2 CASSFSLWTSGSVETQYF TGTGCCAGCAGCTTCAGTCTCTGGACTAGCGGGAGCGTGGAGACCCAGTACTTC
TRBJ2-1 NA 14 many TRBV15 CATSRDVTYNEQFF TGTGCCACCAGCAGAGATGTCACCTACAATGAGCAGTTCTTC
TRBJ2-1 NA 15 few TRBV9 CASSLGTQPYNEQFF TGTGCCAGCAGCCTCGGGACTCAGCCATACAATGAGCAGTTCTTC
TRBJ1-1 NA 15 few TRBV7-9 CASSLAHRVGTEAFF TGTGCCAGCAGCTTAGCGCACAGGGTAGGCACTGAAGCTTTCTTT
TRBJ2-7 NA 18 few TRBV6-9 CASSYQDRGTSGAYEQYF TGTGCCAGCAGTTACCAGGACAGGGGAACTAGCGGAGCCTACGAGCAGTACTTC
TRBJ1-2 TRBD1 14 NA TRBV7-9 CASSLALGQQSYTF TGTGCCAGCAGCTTAGCCTTGGGACAGCAGAGCTACACCTTC
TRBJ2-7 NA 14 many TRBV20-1 CSAETPGLASEQYF TGCAGTGCTGAGACTCCGGGACTGGCCTCCGAGCAGTACTTC
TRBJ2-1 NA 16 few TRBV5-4 CASSLTWGSSYNEQFF TGTGCCAGCAGCTTGACTTGGGGGAGTTCCTACAATGAGCAGTTCTTC
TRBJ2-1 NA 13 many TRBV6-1 CASRATGYNEQFF TGTGCCAGCAGGGCGACAGGCTACAATGAGCAGTTCTTC
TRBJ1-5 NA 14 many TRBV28 CASSFLTVIKPQHF TGTGCCAGCAGTTTCTTGACCGTTATCAAGCCCCAGCATTTT
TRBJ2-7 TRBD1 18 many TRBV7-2 CASSRTGGSGSGSYEQYF TGTGCCAGCAGCCGGACAGGGGGTTCTGGTAGCGGATCCTACGAGCAGTACTTC